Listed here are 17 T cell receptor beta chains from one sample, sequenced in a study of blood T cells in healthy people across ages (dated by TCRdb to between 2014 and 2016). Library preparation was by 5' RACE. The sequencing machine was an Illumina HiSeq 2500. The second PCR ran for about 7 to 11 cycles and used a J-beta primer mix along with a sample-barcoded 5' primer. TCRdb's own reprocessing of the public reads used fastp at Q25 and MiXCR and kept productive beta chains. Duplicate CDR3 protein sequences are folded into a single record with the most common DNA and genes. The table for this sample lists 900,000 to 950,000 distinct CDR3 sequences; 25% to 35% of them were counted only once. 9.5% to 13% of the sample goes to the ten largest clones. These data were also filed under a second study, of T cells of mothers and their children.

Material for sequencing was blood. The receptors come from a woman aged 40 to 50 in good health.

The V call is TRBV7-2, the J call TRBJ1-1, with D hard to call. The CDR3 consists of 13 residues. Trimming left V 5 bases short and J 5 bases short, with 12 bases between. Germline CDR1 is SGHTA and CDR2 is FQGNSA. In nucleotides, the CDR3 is TGTGCCAGCAGCCCCCCTGTCGTTACTGAAGCTTTCTTT. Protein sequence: CASSPPVVTEAFF.

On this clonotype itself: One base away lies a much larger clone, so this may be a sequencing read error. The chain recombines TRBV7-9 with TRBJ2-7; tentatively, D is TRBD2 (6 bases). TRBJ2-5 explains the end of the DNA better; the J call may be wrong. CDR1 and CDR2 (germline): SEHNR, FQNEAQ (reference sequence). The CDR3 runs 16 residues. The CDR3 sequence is CTSSHPGSQGQETQYF. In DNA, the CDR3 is TGTACCAGCAGCCACCCCGGGAGTCAGGGTCAAGAGACCCAGTACTTC.

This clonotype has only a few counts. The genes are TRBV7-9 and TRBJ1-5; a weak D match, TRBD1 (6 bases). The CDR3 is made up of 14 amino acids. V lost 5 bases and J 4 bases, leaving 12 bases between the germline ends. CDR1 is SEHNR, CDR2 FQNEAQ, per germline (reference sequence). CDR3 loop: CASSQTGENQPQHF. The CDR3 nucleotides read TGTGCCAGCAGCCAGACAGGAGAAAATCAGCCCCAGCATTTT. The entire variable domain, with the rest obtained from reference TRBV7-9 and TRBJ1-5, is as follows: DTGVSQNPRHKITKRGQNVTFRCDPISEHNRLYWYRQTLGQGPEFLTYFQNEAQLEKSRLLSDRFSAERPKGSFSTLEIQRTEQGDSAMYLCASSQTGENQPQHFGDGTRLSIL.

Here the CDR3 DNA reads TGTGCCAGCGTGACGGCGGCCTCTGGAAACACCATATATTTT. This translates into CASVTAASGNTIYF. The rearrangement links TRBV28 to TRBJ1-3; no clear D gene. This CDR3 region has 14 residues. Germline CDR1 is MDHEN and CDR2 is SYDVKM. V shed 8 bases and J shed 0 bases, with 11 bases lying between them.

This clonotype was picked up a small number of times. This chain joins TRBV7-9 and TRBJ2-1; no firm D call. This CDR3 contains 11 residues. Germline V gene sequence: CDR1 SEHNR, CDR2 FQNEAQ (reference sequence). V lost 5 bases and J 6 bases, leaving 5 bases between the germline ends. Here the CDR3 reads CASSHSNEQFF. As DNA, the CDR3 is TGTGCCAGCAGCCATTCCAATGAGCAGTTCTTC.

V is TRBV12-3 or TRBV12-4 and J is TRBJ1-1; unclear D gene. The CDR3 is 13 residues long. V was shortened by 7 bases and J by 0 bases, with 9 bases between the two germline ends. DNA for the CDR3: TGTGCCAGCACCCCGGAATTGAACACTGAAGCTTTCTTT. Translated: CASTPELNTEAFF.

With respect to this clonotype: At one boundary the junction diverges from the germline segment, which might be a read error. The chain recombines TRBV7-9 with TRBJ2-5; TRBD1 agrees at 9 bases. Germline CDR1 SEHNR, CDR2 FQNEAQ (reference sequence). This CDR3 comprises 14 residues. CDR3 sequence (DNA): TGTGCCGGCAGCTCCGGGACAGGGATGAAGACCCAGTACTTC. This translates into CAGSSGTGMKTQYF.

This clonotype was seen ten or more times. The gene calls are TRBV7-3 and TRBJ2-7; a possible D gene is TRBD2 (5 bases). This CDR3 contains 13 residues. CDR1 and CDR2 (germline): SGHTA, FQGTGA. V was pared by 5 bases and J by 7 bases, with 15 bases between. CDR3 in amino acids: CASSRAPSGEQYF. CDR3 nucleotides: TGTGCCAGCAGCCGGGCCCCCTCGGGGGAGCAGTACTTC.

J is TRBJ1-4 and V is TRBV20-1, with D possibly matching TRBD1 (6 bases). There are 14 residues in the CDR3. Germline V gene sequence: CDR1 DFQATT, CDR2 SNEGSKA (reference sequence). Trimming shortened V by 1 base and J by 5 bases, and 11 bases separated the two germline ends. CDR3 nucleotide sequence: TGCAGTGCTAGAGGATCGACAGGAAATGAAAAACTGTTTTTT. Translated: CSARGSTGNEKLFF.

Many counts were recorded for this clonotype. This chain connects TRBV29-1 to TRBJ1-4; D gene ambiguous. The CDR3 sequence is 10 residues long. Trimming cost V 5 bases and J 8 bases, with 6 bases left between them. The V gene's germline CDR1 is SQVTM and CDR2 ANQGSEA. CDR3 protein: CSVLEEKLFF. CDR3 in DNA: TGCAGCGTTCTGGAAGAAAAACTGTTTTTT.

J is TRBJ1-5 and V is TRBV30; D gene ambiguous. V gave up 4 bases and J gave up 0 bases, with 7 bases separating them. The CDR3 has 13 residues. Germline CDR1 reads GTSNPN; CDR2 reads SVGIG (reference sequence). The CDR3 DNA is TGTGCCTGGAATGGTAATAGCAATCAGCCCCAGCATTTT. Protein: CAWNGNSNQPQHF.

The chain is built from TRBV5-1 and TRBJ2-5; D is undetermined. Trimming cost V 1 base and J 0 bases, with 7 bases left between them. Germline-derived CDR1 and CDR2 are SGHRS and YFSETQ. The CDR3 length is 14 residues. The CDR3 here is CASSLFRYQETQYF. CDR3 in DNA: TGCGCCAGCAGCTTGTTTCGATACCAAGAGACCCAGTACTTC.

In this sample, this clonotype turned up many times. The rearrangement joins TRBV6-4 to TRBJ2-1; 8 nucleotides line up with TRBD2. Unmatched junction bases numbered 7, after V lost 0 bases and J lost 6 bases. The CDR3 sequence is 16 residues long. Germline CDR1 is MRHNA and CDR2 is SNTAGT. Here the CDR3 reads CASSDSPGGSSNEQFF. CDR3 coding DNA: TGTGCCAGCAGTGACTCACCGGGGGGGAGTTCCAATGAGCAGTTCTTC.

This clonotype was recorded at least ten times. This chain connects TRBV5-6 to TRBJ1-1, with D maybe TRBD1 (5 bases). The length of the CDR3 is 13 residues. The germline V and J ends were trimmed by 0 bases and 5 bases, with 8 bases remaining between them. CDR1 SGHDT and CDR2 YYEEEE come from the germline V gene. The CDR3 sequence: CASSLGGFTEAFF. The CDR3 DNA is TGTGCCAGCAGCTTGGGGGGCTTTACTGAAGCTTTCTTT.

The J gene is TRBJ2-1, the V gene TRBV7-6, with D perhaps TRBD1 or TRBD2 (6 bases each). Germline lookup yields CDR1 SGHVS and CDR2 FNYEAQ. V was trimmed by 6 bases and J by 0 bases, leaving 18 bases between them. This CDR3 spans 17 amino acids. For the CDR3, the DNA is TGTGCCAGCAGTTCGGACCAAGGGGGGCCCTCCTACAATGAGCAGTTCTTC. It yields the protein CASSSDQGGPSYNEQFF. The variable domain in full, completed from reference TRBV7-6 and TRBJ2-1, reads GAGVSQSPRYKVTKRGQDVALRCDPISGHVSLYWYRQALGQGPEFLTYFNYEAQQDKSGLPNDRFSAERPEGSISTLTIQRTEQRDSAMYRCASSSDQGGPSYNEQFFGPGTRLTVL.

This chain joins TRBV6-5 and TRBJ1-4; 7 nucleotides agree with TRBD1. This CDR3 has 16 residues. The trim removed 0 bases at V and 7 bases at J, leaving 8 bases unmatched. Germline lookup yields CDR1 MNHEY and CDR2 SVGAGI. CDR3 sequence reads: CASSYSTGLTGEKLFF. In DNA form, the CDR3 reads TGTGCCAGCAGTTACTCGACAGGGCTCACGGGTGAAAAACTGTTTTTT.

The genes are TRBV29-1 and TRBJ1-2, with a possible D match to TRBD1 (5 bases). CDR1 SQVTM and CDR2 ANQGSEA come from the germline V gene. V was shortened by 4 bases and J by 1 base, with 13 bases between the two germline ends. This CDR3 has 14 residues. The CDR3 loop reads CSVGPPTVNYGYTF. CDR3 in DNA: TGCAGCGTTGGGCCACCGACAGTTAACTATGGCTACACCTTC.